This entry describes one TCR beta chain. Trimming stripped 2 bases from V and 5 bases from J, with 9 bases between. Germline assignment: CDR1 MDHEN and CDR2 SYDVKM. The CDR3 has 13 amino acids. The sample comes from a study of blood T cell repertoires in COVID-19. On the study more broadly: T cells, B-cell-depleted T cells, or PBMCs supplied cDNA or gDNA.

While infection was still active, Seattle patients were enrolled and then followed longitudinally. Libraries were prepared by immunoSEQ multiplex PCR; TCRdb keeps only in-frame clonotypes and omits some of them. This sample yields approximately 300,000 clones, of which about 90% are seen a single time; 1.5% to 2% belongs to the top ten. The sequence derives from a woman in her thirties with COVID-19, enrolled during active disease. The material sequenced was peripheral blood. The J gene is TRBJ1-1, the V gene TRBV28; the D gene is possibly TRBD1 (5 bases). The CDR3 here is CASSLNKGTEAFF. The CDR3 nucleotides are TGTGCCAGCAGTTTAAATAAGGGGACTGAAGCTTTCTTT.